This T cell receptor beta chain was retrieved from a study of CD8+CD57+ T cells in acquired aplastic anemia. Points from the study as a whole: Patients and controls shared roughly 31 CD8+ CDR3 sequences, highly expressed in patients. Patients and controls had CD8+ Simpson's diversity values that were not significantly distinct.

Profiles of TCR beta VDJ and CDR3 were generated from a genomic DNA template. TCRdb fed the reads into MiXCR, producing one record per CDR3 protein. Of roughly 80,000 distinct CDR3 sequences in the sample, around 70% were seen once. Concerning this clonotype: Its antigen is as yet unknown.

Selection for sequencing was limited to patients who had shown CD8+CD57+ cell expansion by flow cytometry. Blood came from patients not yet given any therapy. The specimen was sorted CD4+, CD8+, or CD8+CD57+ T cells (not recorded which) from PBMCs. The sequence derives from a human donor with aplastic anemia.

Written as DNA, the CDR3 is TGTGCCAGCAGACAGGGACAGGACGAGCAGTACTTC. This gives the protein CASRQGQDEQYF. This chain joins TRBV2 and TRBJ2-7, with 8 nucleotides matching TRBD1. Germline V gene lookup returns CDR1 SNHLY and CDR2 FYNNEI. The CDR3 contains 12 residues. V trimming: 6 bases; J trimming: 5 bases; junction bases outside the gene matches: 3.